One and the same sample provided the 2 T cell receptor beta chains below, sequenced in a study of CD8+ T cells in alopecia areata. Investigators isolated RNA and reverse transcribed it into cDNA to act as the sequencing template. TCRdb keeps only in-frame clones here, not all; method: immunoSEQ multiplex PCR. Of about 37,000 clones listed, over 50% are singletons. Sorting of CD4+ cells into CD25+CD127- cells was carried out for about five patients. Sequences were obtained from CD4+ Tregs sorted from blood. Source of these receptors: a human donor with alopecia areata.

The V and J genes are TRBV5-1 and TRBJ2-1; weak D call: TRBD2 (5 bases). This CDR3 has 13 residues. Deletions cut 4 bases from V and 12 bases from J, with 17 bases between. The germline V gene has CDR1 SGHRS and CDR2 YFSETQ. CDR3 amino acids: CASSLGLGFVQFF. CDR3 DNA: TGCGCCAGCAGCCTTGGACTGGGATTTGTGCAGTTCTTC.

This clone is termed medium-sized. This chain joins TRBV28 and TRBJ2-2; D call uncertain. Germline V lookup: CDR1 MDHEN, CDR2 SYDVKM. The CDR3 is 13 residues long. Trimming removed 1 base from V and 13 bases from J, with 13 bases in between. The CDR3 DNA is TGTGCCAGCAGTTTATCAGCCAAGGGTGGGCTGTTTTTT. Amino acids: CASSLSAKGGLFF.